This TCR beta chain is drawn from a study of identifying expanded T cells in peripheral blood. General study results and limits: Technical replicates showed approximately 1.2 changed clones; two weeks around 15; four weeks 19.

Healthy donors had no documented immune events, such as infections, while sampled. The CDR3 spans 16 residues. Germline V gene sequence: CDR1 SGDLS, CDR2 YYNGEE. Trimming removed 0 bases from V and 4 bases from J; junction bases left unmatched: 6. Sequencing was performed with immunoSEQ multiplex PCR; in TCRdb, only in-frame clones are kept and a portion is missing. The sample records around 99,000 clones, about 85% being singletons. A word on this clone: Its specificity is unknown.

The receptor comes from a person aged 18-70 years in good health. This sequence joins TRBV9 and TRBJ2-5; 10 positions agree with TRBD2. The specimen sequenced was blood. CDR3 sequence: CASSVGTSGMLETQYF. The CDR3 nucleotides read TGTGCCAGCAGCGTAGGAACTAGCGGGATGTTAGAGACCCAGTACTTC.